Reported below is one T cell receptor (beta chain). Repertoires were generated with immunoSEQ multiplex PCR, while TCRdb's copy carries only in-frame clones and drops some. The table records about 270,000 clones, 85% to 90% of them present only once. There are 14 residues in the CDR3. Trimming at V came to 3 bases and at J to 5 bases, leaving 6 bases not matched to a gene. Germline lookup yields CDR1 LGHDT and CDR2 YNNKEL (reference sequence). These data belong to a study of blood T cell repertoires in COVID-19. Looking at the study overall: Samples of COVID-19 (acute and convalescent) were obtained from the United States, Italy and Spain. In each case, the material was cDNA or gDNA derived from T cells, B-cell-depleted T cells, or PBMCs.

Study members were between roughly 18 and 100 years old and lived in 20 to 25 US regions. The sequence was obtained from a woman in her thirties with acute COVID-19. The chain employs TRBV3-1 (or the pseudogene TRBV3-2) and TRBJ2-7; 8 nucleotides align to TRBD1. The specimen sequenced was PBMCs or T cells enriched from blood (not recorded which). The CDR3 bases are TGTGCCAGCAGCCACGCGACAGGGGTCAACGAGCAGTACTTC. Protein product: CASSHATGVNEQYF.